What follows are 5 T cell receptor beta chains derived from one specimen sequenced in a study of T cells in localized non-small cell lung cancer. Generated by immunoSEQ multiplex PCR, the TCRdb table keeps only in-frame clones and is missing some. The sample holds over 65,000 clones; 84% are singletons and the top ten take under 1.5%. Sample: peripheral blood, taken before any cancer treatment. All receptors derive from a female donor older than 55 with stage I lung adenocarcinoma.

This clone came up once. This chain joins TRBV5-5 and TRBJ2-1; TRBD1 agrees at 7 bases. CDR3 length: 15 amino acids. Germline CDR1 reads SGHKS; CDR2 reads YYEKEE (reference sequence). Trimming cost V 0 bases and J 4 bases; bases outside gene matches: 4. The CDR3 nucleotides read TGTGCCAGCAGCTTGGTACAGGGGAAGTACAATGAGCAGTTCTTC. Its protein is CASSLVQGKYNEQFF.

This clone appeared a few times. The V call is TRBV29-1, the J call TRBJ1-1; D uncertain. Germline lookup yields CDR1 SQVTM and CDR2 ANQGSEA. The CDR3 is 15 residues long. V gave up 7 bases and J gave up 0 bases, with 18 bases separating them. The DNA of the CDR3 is TGCAGCGGCGCACCGGGGTGGGCTATGAACACTGAAGCTTTCTTT. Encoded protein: CSGAPGWAMNTEAFF.

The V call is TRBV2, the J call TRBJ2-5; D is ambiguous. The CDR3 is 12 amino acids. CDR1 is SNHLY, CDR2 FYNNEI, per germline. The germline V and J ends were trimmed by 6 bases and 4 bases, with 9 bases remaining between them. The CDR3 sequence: CASSFRAETQYF. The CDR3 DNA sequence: TGTGCCAGCAGCTTTAGGGCAGAGACCCAGTACTTC. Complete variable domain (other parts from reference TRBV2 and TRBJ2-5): EPEVTQTPSHQVTQMGQEVILRCVPISNHLYFYWYRQILGQKVEFLVSFYNNEISEKSEIFDDQFSVERPDGSNFTLKIRSTKLEDSAMYFCASSFRAETQYFGPGTRLLVL.

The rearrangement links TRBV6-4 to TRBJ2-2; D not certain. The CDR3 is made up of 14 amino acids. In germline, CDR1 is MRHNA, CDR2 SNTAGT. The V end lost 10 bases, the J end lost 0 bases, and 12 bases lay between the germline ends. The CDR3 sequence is CATKPGTNTGELFF. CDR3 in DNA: TGTGCCACCAAACCGGGTACGAACACCGGGGAGCTGTTTTTT.

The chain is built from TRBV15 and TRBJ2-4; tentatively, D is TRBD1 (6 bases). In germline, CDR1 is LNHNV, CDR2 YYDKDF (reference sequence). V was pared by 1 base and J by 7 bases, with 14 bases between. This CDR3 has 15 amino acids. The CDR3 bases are TGTGCCACCAGCAGAGTCACAGGGTTTCTGAACATTCAGTACTTC. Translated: CATSRVTGFLNIQYF.